Given below is one TCR beta chain in context. Measured with immunoSEQ multiplex PCR; TCRdb has only the in-frame clones, and not every one. The sample lists approximately 150,000 clones; roughly 85% were seen once. The entry originates in a study of blood T cell repertoires in COVID-19. From germline, CDR1 is ENHRY and CDR2 SYGVKD. V lost 0 bases, J lost 3 bases, and 5 bases stayed unmatched. The CDR3 is made up of 17 amino acids. The sequencing sample was made of peripheral blood. This chain links TRBV10-3 with TRBJ2-3; 11 positions match TRBD2. The TCR comes from a human donor in a cohort sampled during active COVID-19. CDR3 region: CAISESGLAGGTDTQYF. DNA of the CDR3: TGTGCCATCAGTGAGTCGGGGCTAGCGGGAGGTACAGATACGCAGTATTTT.